The sequence of this TCR beta chain was determined in a study of T-cell memory formation after mild COVID-19. Looking at the study overall: TCR clusters largely stayed donor specific.

The CDR3 runs 13 residues. Germline CDR1 is DFQATT and CDR2 is SNEGSKA (reference sequence). V lost 1 base and J lost 8, with 12 bases in between. TCRdb redid the calling of the 5' RACE reads with MiXCR, one entry per CDR3 protein. This table has about 170,000 distinct CDR3 sequences, 10% to 15% appearing once. Sequences were obtained from PBMCs or a T cell subset sorted from them (not recorded which). The chain uses TRBV20-1 and TRBJ2-1; D is ambiguous. The sequence was collected from a young man who had mild COVID-19 (a few samples of this study predate the infection). Cell type and time point are not known. The CDR3: CSARVRSKYEQFF. Written as DNA, the CDR3 is TGCAGTGCTAGAGTGAGGAGCAAGTATGAGCAGTTCTTC.